A selection of T cell receptor beta chains follows, all from one sample in a study of T cell responses to AZD1222 COVID-19 vaccine. Generated by immunoSEQ multiplex PCR, the TCRdb table keeps only in-frame clones and is missing some. The profile covers 150,000 to 160,000 clones, with under 95% appearing a single time and approximately 17% taken by the ten largest. The specimen comprised peripheral blood, sampled on day 0 of AZD1222 vaccination. These receptors came from an adult in good health. Both conserved end residues are part of each CDR3. D genes are given only for firm matches. A clone size is listed for some rows: how often the clone was seen (once, few, many), or a class if it is expanded.

V gene	J gene	D gene	clone size	CDR3 protein	CDR3 DNA
TRBV2	TRBJ2-7	-	-	CASKGTGSRTSNEQYF	TGTGCCAGCAAAGGGACCGGGAGTCGAACCAGCAACGAGCAGTACTTC
TRBV9	TRBJ2-1	-	-	CASSPGTPAYNEQFF	TGTGCCAGCAGTCCCGGGACTCCTGCTTACAATGAGCAGTTCTTC
TRBV28	TRBJ1-1	-	-	CASRGGPAGTEAFF	TGTGCCTCGAGAGGAGGACCGGCTGGCACTGAAGCTTTCTTT
TRBV27	TRBJ1-2	-	-	CASSLSYREVYGYTF	TGTGCCAGCAGTTTATCATACAGGGAAGTATATGGCTACACCTTC
TRBV19	TRBJ2-4	-	-	CASSIRLSGELAKNIQYF	TGTGCCAGTAGTATAAGGTTGTCTGGAGAACTAGCCAAAAACATTCAGTACTTC
TRBV2	TRBJ2-1	-	-	CAREEGRQLSYNEQFF	TGTGCCAGGGAAGAAGGTAGACAGCTAAGTTACAATGAGCAGTTCTTC
TRBV7-9	TRBJ2-7	-	many	CASSLAPAGGSEQYF	TGTGCCAGCAGCCTAGCCCCGGCAGGGGGGAGCGAGCAGTACTTC
TRBV2	TRBJ2-1	-	-	CASRRGQRIDEQFF	TGTGCCAGCAGGCGGGGGCAAAGGATCGATGAGCAGTTCTTC
TRBV5-1	TRBJ1-2	TRBD1	-	CASSLDRGANYGYTF	TGCGCCAGCAGCTTGGACAGGGGAGCTAACTATGGCTACACCTTC
TRBV7-8	TRBJ2-5	-	few	CASSTWAGRQETQYF	TGTGCCAGCAGCACTTGGGCGGGACGACAAGAGACCCAGTACTTC
TRBV27	TRBJ1-6	-	-	CASSLDRAAINSPLHF	TGTGCCAGCAGTTTGGACCGGGCCGCAATTAATTCACCCCTCCACTTT
TRBV6-6	TRBJ2-3	TRBD2	-	CASSLSNPSGGRDTQYF	TGTGCCAGCAGTCTCTCTAATCCTAGCGGGGGGCGAGATACGCAGTATTTT
TRBV2	TRBJ1-3	TRBD1	-	CASRGQATSGNTIYF	TGTGCCAGCAGGGGACAGGCCACCTCTGGAAACACCATATATTTT
TRBV9	TRBJ1-2	-	-	CASSVEGQRSVSYTF	TGTGCCAGCAGCGTAGAAGGACAGCGTTCTGTGAGCTACACCTTC
TRBV5-4	TRBJ2-3	-	-	CASSLKTGGTDTQYF	TGTGCCAGCAGCTTGAAAACGGGTGGCACAGATACGCAGTATTTT
TRBV30	TRBJ1-4	-	few	CAWTDGSFYEKLFF	TGTGCCTGGACCGACGGGAGCTTCTACGAAAAACTGTTTTTT
TRBV30	TRBJ1-6	-	-	CAWTLRGAGSPLHF	TGTGCCTGGACTCTGAGGGGGGCAGGTTCACCCCTCCACTTT
TRBV2	TRBJ1-5	-	-	CASSGEVINQPQHF	TGTGCCAGCAGTGGTGAAGTTATCAATCAGCCCCAGCATTTT
TRBV3-1/TRBV3-2	TRBJ2-2	TRBD2	-	CASSRRSSGDAGELFF	TGTGCCAGCAGCCGCCGTTCTAGCGGGGACGCCGGGGAGCTGTTTTTT
TRBV9	TRBJ2-7	TRBD2	-	CASSVRGTNAYEQYF	TGTGCCAGCAGCGTGCGGGGGACTAACGCCTACGAGCAGTACTTC
TRBV5-1	TRBJ2-1	-	-	CASSSPGLQNLPSSYNEQFF	TGCGCCAGCAGCTCTCCGGGACTTCAAAACCTGCCTAGCTCCTACAATGAGCAGTTCTTC
TRBV14	TRBJ2-2	TRBD1	-	CASSRTGFSGELFF	TGTGCCAGCAGCCGGACAGGGTTTTCCGGGGAGCTGTTTTTT
TRBV19	TRBJ1-4	TRBD1	-	CASRIPGQGPNEKLFF	TGTGCCAGTAGAATACCGGGACAGGGGCCGAATGAAAAACTGTTTTTT
TRBV28	TRBJ1-4	-	-	CASSRGRGEKLFF	TGTGCCAGCAGTAGGGGGAGGGGTGAAAAACTGTTTTTT
TRBV6-1	TRBJ2-1	-	-	CASSESGISYNEQFF	TGTGCCAGCAGTGAGAGCGGCATCTCCTACAATGAGCAGTTCTTC
TRBV12-3/TRBV12-4	TRBJ1-5	-	-	CASSPGTNQPQHF	TGTGCCAGCAGTCCAGGGACAAATCAGCCCCAGCATTTT
TRBV2	TRBJ2-7	-	-	CASSVKGEQYF	TGTGCCAGCAGTGTGAAGGGGGAGCAGTACTTC
TRBV5-4	TRBJ1-1	-	-	CASSSPQQGSTEAFF	TGTGCCAGCAGCTCACCCCAACAGGGTAGTACTGAAGCTTTCTTT
TRBV18	TRBJ1-6	-	-	CASSPNAAVGSPLHF	TGTGCCAGCTCACCCAATGCAGCGGTGGGTTCACCCCTCCACTTT